Sequencing of this T cell receptor (beta chain) was carried out in a study of graft-versus-host responses after intestinal transplantation. The overall study: Multivisceral, liver-intestinal, or isolated intestinal transplants were performed in recipients. Uniformly, recipients were administered anti-thymocyte globulin induction with subsequent tacrolimus and steroids for around three years.

Study results and limitations: Recipient marrow contained GvH clones, some of which appeared first in ileum or blood. Peak circulating GvH clone levels were associated with early post-transplant HvG declines.

As for this clone: Its antigen remains unknown.

The germline CDR1 and CDR2 sequences are SGDLS and YYNGEE. The CDR3 runs to 16 residues. With 3 bases clipped from V and 3 bases from J, the junction kept 6 bases outside the gene matches. The table came from immunoSEQ multiplex PCR; TCRdb's copy has only in-frame clones and leaves some out. Among about 130,000 clones, around nine tenths were seen once, and the ten largest hold roughly 0.2%. Material: unstimulated CD4+ T cells sorted from spleen or lymph node cells, obtained before intestinal transplant. The chain combines TRBV9 with TRBJ2-1, with 10 nucleotides matching TRBD2. This sequence was found in a human donor who received an intestinal transplant. The CDR3 loop is CASSGGSGRDYNEQFF. CDR3 coding DNA: TGTGCCAGCAGCGGTGGCAGCGGGAGGGACTACAATGAGCAGTTCTTC.